The 21 T cell receptor beta chains in this list originate from one sample, sequenced in a study of Graves' ophthalmopathy and Graves' hyperthyroidism. Using RNA transcripts, the TCR beta CDR3 regions were amplified. After a first-round RT-PCR with HTBI primers, a second-round multiplex PCR was run. TCRdb fed the multiplex PCR reads into MiXCR, producing one record per CDR3 protein. The data hold some 520,000 distinct CDR3 sequences, with roughly 14% observed a single time. Source material: blood. Receptor source: a woman aged 25 to 39 with Graves' ophthalmopathy.

This clonotype was seen a few times. J is TRBJ1-3 and V is TRBV4-2; D ambiguous. This CDR3 comprises 18 residues. Germline V lookup: CDR1 LGHNA, CDR2 YNFKEQ. Trimming shortened V by 0 bases and J by 0 bases, and 15 bases separated the two germline ends. CDR3 sequence reads: CASSQDPGTPASGNTIYF. Written as DNA, the CDR3 is TGTGCCAGCAGCCAAGACCCAGGAACTCCCGCCTCTGGAAACACCATATATTTT.

This clonotype came up many times. Given the absence of the conserved phenylalanine or tryptophan at the CDR3 end, a read error is likely. The J gene is TRBJ1-1, the V gene TRBV6-1; D may be TRBD1 (6 bases). The germline V and J ends were trimmed by 4 bases and 5 bases, with 11 bases remaining between them. There are 13 residues in the CDR3. Germline-derived CDR1 and CDR2 are MNHNS and SASEGT. As DNA, the CDR3 is TGTGCCAGCAGTGGCGGCAGGGGAACTGAAGCTTTCTCT. Translating it yields CASSGGRGTEAFS.

The V gene is TRBV5-5, the J gene TRBJ2-7; D unresolved. The germline gives CDR1 SGHKS, CDR2 YYEKEE (reference sequence). The CDR3 loop spans 12 amino acids. With 0 bases removed from V and 5 bases from J, the gap between germline ends came to 6 bases. CDR3 DNA sequence: TGTGCCAGCAGCTTGGCGGTACACGAGCAGTACTTC. It translates to CASSLAVHEQYF.

At least ten counts were recorded for this clonotype. The gene calls are TRBV30 and TRBJ1-1; maybe TRBD1 (5 bases). Germline CDR1 reads GTSNPN; CDR2 reads SVGIG (reference sequence). The ends were cut back, 0 bases at V and 10 bases at J, with 9 bases in the middle. CDR3 length equals 11 residues. The CDR3 nucleotides are TGTGCCTGGAGTGTAGAGGGGACAGCTTTCTTT. This sequence encodes CAWSVEGTAFF. The whole variable domain, remainder taken from reference TRBV30 and TRBJ1-1, is SQTIHQWPATLVQPVGSPLSLECTVEGTSNPNLYWYRQAAGRGLQLLFYSVGIGQISSEVPQNLSASRPQDRQFILSSKKLLLSDSGFYLCAWSVEGTAFFGQGTRLTVV.

This clonotype has ten or more counts. CDR3: CASSSSGQNTEAFF. The CDR3 DNA is TGTGCCAGCAGCTCATCCGGACAGAACACTGAAGCTTTCTTT. The gene calls are TRBV7-8 and TRBJ1-1, with D possibly matching TRBD1 (5 bases). The CDR3 spans 14 residues. Germline lookup yields CDR1 SGHVS and CDR2 FQNEAQ. Trimming shortened V by 4 bases and J by 1 base, and 10 bases separated the two germline ends.

This clonotype came up many times. The rearrangement uses TRBV29-1 and TRBJ1-2; D perhaps matches TRBD1 (5 bases). The germline CDR1 and CDR2 sequences are SQVTM and ANQGSEA. With 2 bases removed from V and 4 bases from J, the gap between germline ends came to 8 bases. CDR3 length: 12 amino acids. The CDR3 spells CSVEQGTYGYTF. In DNA form, the CDR3 reads TGCAGCGTTGAACAGGGAACCTATGGCTACACCTTC.

The V gene is TRBV2, the J gene TRBJ1-1; 7 nucleotides align to TRBD1. The CDR3 extends over 11 amino acids. CDR1 is SNHLY and CDR2 is FYNNEI in the germline V gene. The CDR3 sequence: CATGLHTEAFF. As DNA, the CDR3 is TGTGCGACAGGGTTGCACACTGAAGCTTTCTTT.

Concerning this clonotype itself: A junction end diverges from the germline sequence, so it may reflect a read error. V gene TRBV6-1 combines with J gene TRBJ2-2; TRBD2 agrees at 9 bases. Germline assignment: CDR1 MNHNS and CDR2 SASEGT. This CDR3 spans 15 amino acids. The CDR3: CASSLRTSVAGELFF. The DNA for the CDR3 is TGTGCCAGCAGTCTGCGGACTAGCGTGGCCGGGGAGTTGTTTTTT.

This clonotype was counted between two and nine times. The gene calls are TRBV9 and TRBJ2-5; tentatively, D is TRBD1 (6 bases). The length of the CDR3 is 16 residues. V lost 4 bases and J lost 1, with 17 bases in between. Looked up from germline, CDR1 is SGDLS and CDR2 is YYNGEE. This CDR3 is CASSPKPRGGQETQYF. The CDR3 coding sequence is TGTGCCAGCAGCCCAAAACCAAGAGGGGGCCAAGAGACCCAGTACTTC.

This clonotype was seen ten or more times. This chain links TRBV20-1 with TRBJ2-7; 8 bases fit TRBD1. Trimming removed 4 bases from V and 5 bases from J; junction bases left unmatched: 4. The CDR3 sequence is 12 residues long. CDR1 DFQATT and CDR2 SNEGSKA come from the germline V gene (reference sequence). CDR3 sequence reads: CSAKTGVNEQYF. CDR3 bases: TGCAGTGCTAAGACAGGGGTCAACGAGCAGTACTTC.

This clonotype was detected ten times or more. The rearrangement joins TRBV20-1 to TRBJ2-5; D gene ambiguous. V was pared by 3 bases and J by 0 bases, with 8 bases between. Germline V gene data show CDR1 as DFQATT and CDR2 as SNEGSKA (reference sequence). This CDR3 comprises 13 residues. This CDR3 is CSASSPYQETQYF. The CDR3 region has the DNA TGCAGTGCTAGTTCGCCCTACCAAGAGACCCAGTACTTC.

This clonotype was detected ten times or more. This chain joins TRBV14 and TRBJ2-2; no definite D call. V lost 3 bases and J 2 bases, leaving 19 bases between the germline ends. The CDR3 totals 18 residues. CDR1 is SGHDN and CDR2 is FVKESK in the germline V gene. In DNA form, the CDR3 reads TGTGCCAGCAGCCAGATCTTAGGACCTTTACTAAACACCGGGGAGCTGTTTTTT. Translation gives CASSQILGPLLNTGELFF.

Many counts were recorded for this clonotype. V usage is TRBV6-2 or TRBV6-3 and J usage is TRBJ2-2; 13 bases agree with TRBD2. V shed 2 bases, J shed 5 bases, and the junction held 8 bases outside the gene matches. Germline-derived CDR1 and CDR2 are MNHEY and SVGEGT. CDR3 length equals 18 residues. The CDR3 nucleotides are TGTGCCAGCAGTTACCCCTGGACTAGCGGGGGTTATACCGGGGAGCTGTTTTTT. It translates to CASSYPWTSGGYTGELFF.

As to this clonotype: A read error is possible here, since a much larger clone lies one base away. Since the CDR3 does not end with the conserved phenylalanine or tryptophan, this likely comes from a read error. V and J are TRBV6-1 and TRBJ2-7; 11 bases map to TRBD1. V shed 5 bases and J 2 bases; nucleotides not matched to a gene: 5. Germline-derived CDR1 and CDR2 are MNHNS and SASEGT. This CDR3 contains 15 residues. The CDR3 DNA follows: TGTGCCAGCAGTACAGGGACAGGGGGGACCTACGAGCAGTACTAC. It translates to CASSTGTGGTYEQYY.

This clonotype was seen ten or more times. The chain couples TRBV6-5 to TRBJ2-5; no clear D gene. The CDR3 contains 15 residues. With 2 bases removed from V and 0 bases from J, the gap between germline ends came to 10 bases. CDR1 and CDR2 (germline): MNHEY, SVGAGI. CDR3 protein: CASSYQTTYQETQYF. In DNA, the CDR3 is TGTGCCAGCAGTTACCAGACCACGTACCAAGAGACCCAGTACTTC.

This clonotype was observed at least ten times. J is TRBJ2-6 and V is TRBV20-1; 10 bases are shared with TRBD1. The CDR3 length is 16 residues. Germline V gene sequence: CDR1 DFQATT, CDR2 SNEGSKA (reference sequence). The ends lost 6 bases at V and 1 base at J; junction bases unmatched: 6. This chain's CDR3 is CSAETGGASGANVLTF. The CDR3 region has the DNA TGCAGTGCCGAGACAGGGGGCGCGTCTGGGGCCAACGTCCTGACTTTC.

The table lists this clonotype with a few counts. The gene calls are TRBV6-5 and TRBJ2-7; TRBD2 matches at 8 bases. Per germline, CDR1 MNHEY and CDR2 SVGAGI. There are 15 residues in the CDR3. J gave up 5 bases and V 3 bases, and 9 bases lay outside the gene matches. The CDR3 is CASSYPGGAFDEQYF. The CDR3 nucleotides read TGTGCCAGCAGTTATCCCGGGGGGGCATTCGACGAGCAGTACTTC.

In this sample, this clonotype turned up many times. V gene TRBV7-2 combines with J gene TRBJ1-1; 8 bases match TRBD1. Per germline, CDR1 SGHTA and CDR2 FQGNSA. Germline trimming cut 3 bases from V and 5 bases from J; bases unmatched to any gene: 5. The CDR3 spans 14 residues. In nucleotides, the CDR3 is TGTGCCAGCAGCTTTCAGGGGGCAAGAACTGAAGCTTTCTTT. This codes for CASSFQGARTEAFF. Based on the CDR3 plus reference TRBV7-2 and TRBJ1-1, the full variable domain is GAGVSQSPSNKVTEKGKDVELRCDPISGHTALYWYRQSLGQGLEFLIYFQGNSAPDKSGLPSDRFSAERTGGSVSTLTIQRTQQEDSAVYLCASSFQGARTEAFFGQGTRLTVV.

This clonotype was seen more than once but under ten times. The chain joins TRBV5-1 to TRBJ1-1, with D possibly being TRBD1 (5 bases). CDR1 SGHRS and CDR2 YFSETQ come from the germline V gene. The germline V and J ends were trimmed by 4 bases and 8 bases, with 12 bases remaining between them. CDR3 length: 12 residues. DNA for the CDR3: TGCGCCAGCAGCCCGGAGTGGGGGGAAGCTTTCTTT. Its translation is CASSPEWGEAFF.

This clonotype was detected many times. DNA for the CDR3: TGTGCCAGCAGCTCCCCCACAACAGGGATGAGGGAGACCCAGTACTTC. This translates into CASSSPTTGMRETQYF. This chain connects TRBV28 to TRBJ2-5, with D tentatively TRBD1 (6 bases). The CDR3 covers 16 residues. Germline CDR1 and CDR2: MDHEN and SYDVKM. The V gene lost 6 bases and the J gene lost 5 bases, with 22 bases spanning the gap.

This clonotype has just a few counts. Here the CDR3 reads CAWSVKGVQPQHF. The CDR3 nucleotides are TGTGCCTGGAGTGTAAAGGGGGTTCAGCCCCAGCATTTT. The V call is TRBV30, the J call TRBJ1-5; possible D gene TRBD1, 6 bases. CDR1 and CDR2 (germline): GTSNPN, SVGIG (reference sequence). The CDR3 totals 13 residues. The V end lost 0 bases, the J end lost 6 bases, and 9 bases lay between the germline ends. Together with reference TRBV30 and TRBJ1-5, the CDR3 gives the full variable domain: SQTIHQWPATLVQPVGSPLSLECTVEGTSNPNLYWYRQAAGRGLQLLFYSVGIGQISSEVPQNLSASRPQDRQFILSSKKLLLSDSGFYLCAWSVKGVQPQHFGDGTRLSIL.